The next 13 T cell receptor beta chains were all read from a single sample in a study of naive and memory T cell subsets. TCR cDNA received a 3' ligated oligonucleotide that carried a UMI. The SP2 primer and nested alpha and beta constant region primers amplified ligated cDNA in four rounds. Each CDR3 protein gets one entry after TCRdb re-called the 5' RACE reads with MiXCR. The data hold approximately 58,000 distinct CDR3 sequences, with around 7.3% observed a single time. The receptors derive from a male donor in good health.

This clonotype was seen at least ten times. CDR3 bases: TGTGCCAGCAGCTTAGTTTTCAGTAGGGCGACCGGGGAGCTGTTTTTT. Encoded protein: CASSLVFSRATGELFF. The chain has TRBV7-2 and TRBJ2-2; D is unresolved. Germline lookup yields CDR1 SGHTA and CDR2 FQGNSA. V was cut by 1 base and J by 5 bases, with 14 bases left in between. The CDR3 consists of 16 residues.

As for this clonotype: Just one base apart from a much larger clone, this may be a read error. The rearrangement joins TRBV7-8 to TRBJ1-1, with a weak D call TRBD1 (6 bases). Germline values: CDR1 SGHVS, CDR2 FQNEAQ. Trimming removed 6 bases at V and 9 bases at J, with 17 bases between. The CDR3 loop spans 13 amino acids. CDR3 in DNA: TGTGCCAGCAGTCCCCGGGGGGCTGGTAAAGCTTTCTTT. Translation gives CASSPRGAGKAFF.

This chain uses TRBV5-4 with TRBJ1-1; the D gene is possibly TRBD1 (6 bases). In germline, CDR1 is SGHNT, CDR2 YYREEE (reference sequence). CDR3 length equals 21 residues. With 6 bases removed from V and 0 bases from J, the gap between germline ends came to 33 bases. CDR3 region: CASNTKTGPYSQSLVNTEAFF. CDR3 coding DNA: TGTGCCAGCAATACTAAGACAGGACCTTACTCACAGTCCCTCGTGAACACTGAAGCTTTCTTT.

Many counts were recorded for this clonotype. The rearrangement links TRBV7-9 to TRBJ2-3, with unresolved D. Germline V gene lookup returns CDR1 SEHNR and CDR2 FQNEAQ (reference sequence). There are 19 residues in the CDR3. Trimming shortened V by 4 bases and J by 2 bases, and 25 bases separated the two germline ends. The CDR3 region has the DNA TGTGCCAGCAGCTCCCTCCTATCGGAAAGGGCGTACAACACAGATACGCAGTATTTT. Its translation is CASSSLLSERAYNTDTQYF.

V usage is TRBV29-1 and J usage is TRBJ1-1; D may be TRBD1 (5 bases). Deletions cut 7 bases from V and 5 bases from J, with 17 bases between. This CDR3 region has 13 residues. CDR1 SQVTM and CDR2 ANQGSEA come from the germline V gene. The CDR3 here is CSGGWDPRTEAFF. In DNA form, the CDR3 reads TGCAGCGGGGGATGGGACCCCAGAACTGAAGCTTTCTTT.

The chain is built from TRBV10-2 and TRBJ2-3; TRBD2 matches at 11 bases. The CDR3 spans 16 residues. V shed 4 bases and J 5 bases; nucleotides not matched to a gene: 8. CDR1 is WSHSY and CDR2 is SAAADI in the germline V gene. The CDR3 DNA reads TGCGCCAGCAGTGTGCTAGCGGGGGGCCCACTAGATACGCAGTATTTT. Its protein product is CASSVLAGGPLDTQYF.

This clonotype was seen only a few times. In DNA form, the CDR3 reads TGTGCCAGCGGGGGGGGGTACTATGGGGAGACCCAGTACTTC. Amino acids: CASGGGYYGETQYF. V usage is TRBV12-3 or TRBV12-4 and J usage is TRBJ2-5; 7 positions agree with TRBD2. V trimming: 8 bases; J trimming: 5 bases; junction bases outside the gene matches: 11. The CDR3 sequence is 14 residues long.

The chain links TRBV18 to TRBJ2-1; 7 bases are shared with TRBD2. From germline, CDR1 is KGHSH and CDR2 LQKENI. The trim removed 1 base at V and 4 bases at J, leaving 16 bases unmatched. CDR3 length equals 19 residues. Here the CDR3 reads CASSPQARERRVGYNEQFF. The DNA of the CDR3 is TGTGCCAGCTCACCACAAGCGCGGGAGAGGAGAGTTGGGTACAATGAGCAGTTCTTC.

The V call is TRBV13, the J call TRBJ1-1, with unresolved D. CDR3 length: 12 residues. Germline loops: CDR1 PRHDT, CDR2 FYEKMQ (reference sequence). Trimming removed 1 base at V and 4 bases at J, with 4 bases between. CDR3 bases: TGTGCCAGCAGCTTAGTAGGCACTGAAGCTTTCTTT. Protein sequence: CASSLVGTEAFF. Drawing the rest from reference TRBV13 and TRBJ1-1, the complete variable domain is AAGVIQSPRHLIKEKRETATLKCYPIPRHDTVYWYQQGPGQDPQFLISFYEKMQSDKGSIPDRFSAQQFSDYHSELNMSSLELGDSALYFCASSLVGTEAFFGQGTRLTVV.

This clonotype was observed a few times. The genes are TRBV12-3 or TRBV12-4 and TRBJ2-4, with 9 bases that match TRBD2. With 7 bases clipped from V and 0 bases from J, the junction kept 4 bases outside the gene matches. There are 15 residues in the CDR3. The CDR3 here is CASTLAGIAKNIQYF. In DNA, the CDR3 is TGTGCCAGCACCCTAGCGGGGATAGCCAAAAACATTCAGTACTTC.

The genes are TRBV5-4 and TRBJ1-1; TRBD1 matches 9 bases. The CDR3 is made up of 17 amino acids. Germline V gene sequence: CDR1 SGHNT, CDR2 YYREEE (reference sequence). V lost 5 bases and J lost 0; bases outside the gene matches: 11. The CDR3 here is CASSLTGGILMNTEAFF. The DNA for the CDR3 is TGTGCCAGCAGTTTAACAGGGGGCATTCTGATGAACACTGAAGCTTTCTTT.

This clonotype was picked up a small number of times. The chain is built from TRBV10-3 and TRBJ2-7; the match to TRBD1 covers 7 bases. Trimming at V came to 2 bases and at J to 9 bases, leaving 7 bases not matched to a gene. In germline, CDR1 is ENHRY, CDR2 SYGVKD. This CDR3 has 13 residues. CDR3 DNA: TGTGCCATCAGTGAGATCGACAGGGAAGGGCAGTACTTC. The encoded protein is CAISEIDREGQYF.

The V call is TRBV6-1, the J call TRBJ1-5; a possible D gene is TRBD1 (5 bases). Germline CDR1 is MNHNS and CDR2 is SASEGT. V was shortened by 6 bases and J by 5 bases, with 11 bases between the two germline ends. This CDR3 spans 13 amino acids. DNA of the CDR3: TGTGCCAGCAGGGACGGGGGTGATCAGCCCCAGCATTTT. Translating gives CASRDGGDQPQHF.